The rows below give T cell receptor beta chains drawn from one sample of a study of OX40 agonist ivuxolimab in advanced cancers. Clones were read by immunoSEQ multiplex PCR, and TCRdb kept only the in-frame ones, dropping some. The sample has fewer than 85,000 clones; approximately 82% are singletons. Specimen: CD4+ or CD8+ T cells sorted from blood, collected in a trial of the OX40 agonist ivuxolimab. The source of these receptors is an adult with an advanced solid tumor such as melanoma, head and neck, liver or kidney cancer. Both conserved end residues are part of each CDR3. The order of the fields is V gene, D gene, J gene, clone size, CDR3 protein, CDR3 DNA. D genes are given only for firm matches. Only part of the rows carry a size: once, few, many, or a class if the clone is expanded.

V gene: TRBV5-4; D gene: TRBD1; J gene: TRBJ2-5; clone size: .; CDR3 protein: CASSPDRVGETQYF; CDR3 DNA: TGTGCCAGCAGCCCGGACAGGGTCGGAGAGACCCAGTACTTC
V gene: TRBV10-3; D gene: TRBD1; J gene: TRBJ1-1; clone size: .; CDR3 protein: CAIGGQNEAFF; CDR3 DNA: TGTGCCATCGGGGGACAGAATGAAGCTTTCTTT
V gene: TRBV5-8; D gene: TRBD1; J gene: TRBJ2-3; clone size: .; CDR3 protein: CASSRPGDRVADTQYF; CDR3 DNA: TGTGCCAGCAGCCGGCCAGGAGACAGGGTTGCAGATACGCAGTATTTT
V gene: TRBV6-5; D gene: .; J gene: TRBJ1-6; clone size: few; CDR3 protein: CASRPDIYNSPLHF; CDR3 DNA: TGTGCCAGCAGGCCGGACATTTATAATTCACCCCTCCACTTT
V gene: TRBV6-5; D gene: TRBD2; J gene: TRBJ2-1; clone size: .; CDR3 protein: CASRPAGGDNEQFF; CDR3 DNA: TGTGCCAGCAGGCCGGCGGGAGGGGACAATGAGCAGTTCTTC
V gene: TRBV4-1; D gene: TRBD1; J gene: TRBJ2-3; clone size: .; CDR3 protein: CASSPQGASTDTQYF; CDR3 DNA: TGCGCCAGCAGCCCACAGGGGGCGAGCACAGATACGCAGTATTTT
V gene: TRBV6-6; D gene: TRBD2; J gene: TRBJ2-7; clone size: .; CDR3 protein: CASSYRTSGNYGEYF; CDR3 DNA: TGTGCCAGCAGTTATCGGACTAGCGGGAATTATGGGGAGTACTTC
V gene: TRBV5-4; D gene: TRBD2; J gene: TRBJ2-1; clone size: .; CDR3 protein: CASATDSGRVNEQFF; CDR3 DNA: TGTGCCAGCGCGACAGATAGCGGGAGGGTCAATGAGCAGTTCTTC
V gene: TRBV11-2; D gene: .; J gene: TRBJ2-5; clone size: .; CDR3 protein: CASSLLGPQETQYF; CDR3 DNA: TGTGCCAGCAGCTTATTAGGACCGCAAGAGACCCAGTACTTC
V gene: TRBV6-6; D gene: .; J gene: TRBJ1-5; clone size: few; CDR3 protein: CASNARDTNQPQHF; CDR3 DNA: TGTGCCAGCAACGCCCGGGACACAAATCAGCCCCAGCATTTT
V gene: TRBV18; D gene: .; J gene: TRBJ1-3; clone size: .; CDR3 protein: CASSSSSGRGGNTIYF; CDR3 DNA: TGTGCCAGCTCTTCATCCTCTGGCAGGGGAGGAAACACCATATATTTT
V gene: TRBV19; D gene: .; J gene: TRBJ1-5; clone size: .; CDR3 protein: CASSTGPSQPQHF; CDR3 DNA: TGTGCCAGTAGTACTGGCCCAAGTCAGCCCCAGCATTTT
V gene: TRBV6-5; D gene: TRBD2; J gene: TRBJ2-7; clone size: .; CDR3 protein: CASSYVAGGSYEQYF; CDR3 DNA: TGTGCCAGCAGTTACGTGGCGGGGGGCTCCTACGAGCAGTACTTC
V gene: TRBV29-1; D gene: .; J gene: TRBJ1-1; clone size: once; CDR3 protein: CSVVGREVEAFF; CDR3 DNA: TGCAGCGTTGTGGGCAGGGAGGTGGAAGCTTTCTTT
V gene: TRBV28; D gene: .; J gene: TRBJ1-2; clone size: .; CDR3 protein: CASSGGSRYGYTF; CDR3 DNA: TGTGCCAGCAGTGGGGGGAGTAGGTATGGCTACACCTTC
V gene: TRBV5-4; D gene: .; J gene: TRBJ2-7; clone size: .; CDR3 protein: CASSSAFVGMEQYF; CDR3 DNA: TGTGCCAGCAGCTCGGCTTTTGTAGGTATGGAGCAGTACTTC
V gene: TRBV5-8; D gene: .; J gene: TRBJ2-5; clone size: .; CDR3 protein: CASSLSLETQYF; CDR3 DNA: TGTGCCAGCAGCTTATCTTTGGAGACCCAGTACTTC
V gene: TRBV15; D gene: .; J gene: TRBJ2-1; clone size: .; CDR3 protein: CATSRGQGSSYNEQFF; CDR3 DNA: TGTGCCACCAGCAGAGGTCAGGGCAGCTCCTACAATGAGCAGTTCTTC
V gene: TRBV28; D gene: .; J gene: TRBJ2-3; clone size: .; CDR3 protein: CASSSPGAGTDTQYF; CDR3 DNA: TGTGCCAGCAGTTCTCCGGGGGCTGGAACAGATACGCAGTATTTT
V gene: TRBV28; D gene: .; J gene: TRBJ1-1; clone size: .; CDR3 protein: CASSLLREAFF; CDR3 DNA: TGTGCCAGCAGTTTGTTACGTGAAGCTTTCTTT
V gene: TRBV7-8; D gene: .; J gene: TRBJ1-1; clone size: few; CDR3 protein: CASSRGLMNTEAFF; CDR3 DNA: TGTGCCAGCAGCAGGGGACTGATGAACACTGAAGCTTTCTTT
V gene: TRBV11-2; D gene: TRBD1; J gene: TRBJ1-6; clone size: .; CDR3 protein: CASSPPPGQGRSPLHF; CDR3 DNA: TGTGCCAGCAGCCCCCCCCCGGGACAGGGAAGATCACCCCTCCACTTT
V gene: TRBV19; D gene: .; J gene: TRBJ1-3; clone size: .; CDR3 protein: CASSRPGARDTIYF; CDR3 DNA: TGTGCCAGTAGTAGGCCGGGGGCGCGGGACACCATATATTTT
V gene: TRBV28; D gene: TRBD1; J gene: TRBJ1-2; clone size: .; CDR3 protein: CASSPATGNGYTF; CDR3 DNA: TGTGCCAGCAGTCCGGCGACAGGGAATGGCTACACCTTC
V gene: TRBV5-1; D gene: .; J gene: TRBJ2-7; clone size: .; CDR3 protein: CASSSDPPYEQYF; CDR3 DNA: TGCGCCAGCAGCTCTGACCCCCCCTACGAGCAGTACTTC
V gene: TRBV5-1; D gene: .; J gene: TRBJ2-6; clone size: once; CDR3 protein: CASSLRAGTGANVLTF; CDR3 DNA: TGCGCCAGCAGCTTGCGGGCAGGGACTGGGGCCAACGTCCTGACTTTC